Presented here are 4 T cell receptor beta chains from one specimen sequenced in a study of spatial heterogeneity in lung cancer. TCRdb ran MiXCR on the 5' RACE reads and lists one entry per CDR3 protein. The table shows tens of thousands of distinct CDR3 sequences, with approximately 7% occurring only once. Time point denoted: sample taken at primary tumor resection. The sequenced material consisted of unsorted whole RNA from tumor, nontumor lung or frozen PBMC. The sequenced sample was PBMCs, obtained at surgery. The receptors were sampled from a female donor with early-stage non-small cell lung cancer.

This clonotype was seen many times. The rearrangement joins TRBV7-9 to TRBJ2-3; 9 bases are a match to TRBD2. There are 17 residues in the CDR3. CDR1 is SEHNR and CDR2 is FQNEAQ in the germline V gene (reference sequence). V shed 5 bases and J 2 bases; nucleotides not matched to a gene: 11. The CDR3 nucleotides are TGTGCCAGCAGCCCTACGGGGGCTAGCGGGGCCACAGATACGCAGTATTTT. Its protein product is CASSPTGASGATDTQYF. The full variable domain, in which reference TRBV7-9 and TRBJ2-3 provide the parts outside the CDR3, is DTGVSQNPRHKITKRGQNVTFRCDPISEHNRLYWYRQTLGQGPEFLTYFQNEAQLEKSRLLSDRFSAERPKGSFSTLEIQRTEQGDSAMYLCASSPTGASGATDTQYFGPGTRLTVL.

This clonotype was observed a few times. The chain employs TRBV11-2 and TRBJ1-2; D call uncertain. This CDR3 comprises 12 residues. Germline V gene data show CDR1 as SGHAT and CDR2 as FQNNGV. V dropped 5 bases and J dropped 10 bases, with 14 bases sitting between them. The CDR3: CASSKLYADYTF. The CDR3 coding sequence is TGTGCCAGCAGCAAGCTCTACGCTGACTACACCTTC.

This clonotype turned up a few times. The V call is TRBV3-1, the J call TRBJ2-5; 8 nucleotides line up with TRBD2. Losses at the gene ends were 3 bases for V and 5 bases for J; bases not matched to a gene: 11. Germline CDR1 and CDR2: LGHDT and YNNKEL (reference sequence). The CDR3 runs 16 residues. The CDR3 bases are TGTGCCAGCAGCCACCAGCGGGGGCCGAGAGGGGAGACCCAGTACTTC. Protein product: CASSHQRGPRGETQYF.

This clonotype turned up a few times. The chain joins TRBV11-2 to TRBJ2-2, with a tentative D call TRBD1 (6 bases). The CDR3 covers 16 residues. Germline CDR1 SGHAT, CDR2 FQNNGV. Trimming stripped 2 bases from V and 4 bases from J, with 14 bases between. DNA of the CDR3: TGTGCCAGCAGCTTAAACTTGGGACACCTCACCGGGGAGCTGTTTTTT. This gives the protein CASSLNLGHLTGELFF.